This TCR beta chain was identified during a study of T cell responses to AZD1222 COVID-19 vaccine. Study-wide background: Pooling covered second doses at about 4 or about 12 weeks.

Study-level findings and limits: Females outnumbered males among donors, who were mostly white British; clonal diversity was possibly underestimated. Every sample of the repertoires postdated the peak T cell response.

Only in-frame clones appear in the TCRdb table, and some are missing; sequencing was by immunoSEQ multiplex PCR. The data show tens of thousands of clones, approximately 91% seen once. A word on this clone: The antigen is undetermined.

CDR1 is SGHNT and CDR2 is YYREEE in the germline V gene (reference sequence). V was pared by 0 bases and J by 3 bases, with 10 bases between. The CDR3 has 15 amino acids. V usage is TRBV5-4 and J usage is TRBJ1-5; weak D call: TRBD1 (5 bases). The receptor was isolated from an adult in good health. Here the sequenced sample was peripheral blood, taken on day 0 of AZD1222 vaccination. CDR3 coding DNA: TGTGCCAGCAGCTTGGGCGGGGGGAACAATCAGCCCCAGCATTTT. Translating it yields CASSLGGGNNQPQHF.